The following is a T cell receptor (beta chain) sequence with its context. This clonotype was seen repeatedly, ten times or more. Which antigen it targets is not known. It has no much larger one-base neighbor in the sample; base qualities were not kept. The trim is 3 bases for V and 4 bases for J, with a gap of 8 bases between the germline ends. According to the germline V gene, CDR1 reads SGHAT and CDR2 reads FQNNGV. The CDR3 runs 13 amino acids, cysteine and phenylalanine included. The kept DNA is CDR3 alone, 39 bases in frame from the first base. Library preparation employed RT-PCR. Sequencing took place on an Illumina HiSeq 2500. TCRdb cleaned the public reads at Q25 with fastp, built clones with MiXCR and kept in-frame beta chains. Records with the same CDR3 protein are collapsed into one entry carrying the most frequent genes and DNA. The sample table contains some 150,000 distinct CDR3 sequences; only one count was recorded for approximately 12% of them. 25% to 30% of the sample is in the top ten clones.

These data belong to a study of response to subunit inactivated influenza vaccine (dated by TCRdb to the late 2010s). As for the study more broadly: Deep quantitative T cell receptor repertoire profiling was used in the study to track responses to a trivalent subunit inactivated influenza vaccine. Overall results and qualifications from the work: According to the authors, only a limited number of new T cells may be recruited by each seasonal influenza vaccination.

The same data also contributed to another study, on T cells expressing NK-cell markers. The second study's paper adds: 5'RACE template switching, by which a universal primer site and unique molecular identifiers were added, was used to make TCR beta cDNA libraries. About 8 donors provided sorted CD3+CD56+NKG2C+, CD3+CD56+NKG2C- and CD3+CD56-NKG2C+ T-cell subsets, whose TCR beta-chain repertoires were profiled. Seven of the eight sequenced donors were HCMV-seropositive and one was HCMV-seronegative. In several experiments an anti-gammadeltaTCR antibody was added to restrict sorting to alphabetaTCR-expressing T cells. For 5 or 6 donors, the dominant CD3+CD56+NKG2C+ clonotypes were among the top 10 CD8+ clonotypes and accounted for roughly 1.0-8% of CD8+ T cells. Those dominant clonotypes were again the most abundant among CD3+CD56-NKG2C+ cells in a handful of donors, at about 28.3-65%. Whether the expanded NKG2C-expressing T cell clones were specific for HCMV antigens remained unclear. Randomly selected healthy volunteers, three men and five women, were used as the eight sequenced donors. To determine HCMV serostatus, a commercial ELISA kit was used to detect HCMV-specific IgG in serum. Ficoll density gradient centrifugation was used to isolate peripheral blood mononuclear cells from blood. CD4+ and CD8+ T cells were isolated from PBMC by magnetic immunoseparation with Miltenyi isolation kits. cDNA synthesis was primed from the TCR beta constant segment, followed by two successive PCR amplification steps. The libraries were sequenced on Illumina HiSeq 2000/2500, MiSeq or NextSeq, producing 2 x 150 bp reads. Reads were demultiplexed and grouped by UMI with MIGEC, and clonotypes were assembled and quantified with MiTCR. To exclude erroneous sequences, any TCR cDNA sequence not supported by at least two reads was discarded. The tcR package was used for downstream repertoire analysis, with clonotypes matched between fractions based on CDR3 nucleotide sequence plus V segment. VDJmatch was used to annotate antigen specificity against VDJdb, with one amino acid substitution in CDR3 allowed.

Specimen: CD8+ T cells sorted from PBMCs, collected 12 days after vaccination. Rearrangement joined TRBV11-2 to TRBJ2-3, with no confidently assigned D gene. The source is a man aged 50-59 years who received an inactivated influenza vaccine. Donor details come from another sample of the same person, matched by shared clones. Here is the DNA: TGTGCCAGCAGCTTCATTGTGGCAGATACGCAGTATTTT. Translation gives CASSFIVADTQYF.